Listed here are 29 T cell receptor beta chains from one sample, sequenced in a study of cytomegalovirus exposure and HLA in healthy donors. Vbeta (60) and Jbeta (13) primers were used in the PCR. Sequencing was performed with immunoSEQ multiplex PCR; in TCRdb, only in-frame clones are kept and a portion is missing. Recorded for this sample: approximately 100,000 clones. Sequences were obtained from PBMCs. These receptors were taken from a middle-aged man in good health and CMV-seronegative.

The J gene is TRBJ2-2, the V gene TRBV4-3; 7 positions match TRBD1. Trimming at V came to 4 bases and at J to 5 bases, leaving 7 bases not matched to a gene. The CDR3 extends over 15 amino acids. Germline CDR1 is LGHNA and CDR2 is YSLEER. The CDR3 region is CASSRQGGSTGELFF. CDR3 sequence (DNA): TGCGCCAGCAGCCGACAGGGTGGGAGTACCGGGGAGCTGTTTTTT.

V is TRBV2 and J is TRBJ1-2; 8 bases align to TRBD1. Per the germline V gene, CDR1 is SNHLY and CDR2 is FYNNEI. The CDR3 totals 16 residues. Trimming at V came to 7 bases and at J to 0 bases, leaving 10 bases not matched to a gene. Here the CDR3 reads CASTNGQGRANYGYTF. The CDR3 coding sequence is TGTGCCAGCACCAACGGACAGGGCAGAGCTAACTATGGCTACACCTTC.

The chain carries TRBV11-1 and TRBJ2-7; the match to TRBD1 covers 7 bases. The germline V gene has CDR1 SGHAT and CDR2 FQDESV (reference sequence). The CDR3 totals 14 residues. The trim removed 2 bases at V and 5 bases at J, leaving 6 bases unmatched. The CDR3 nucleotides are TGTGCCAGCAGCTTACGCCAGGGGGACAACGAGCAGTACTTC. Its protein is CASSLRQGDNEQYF.

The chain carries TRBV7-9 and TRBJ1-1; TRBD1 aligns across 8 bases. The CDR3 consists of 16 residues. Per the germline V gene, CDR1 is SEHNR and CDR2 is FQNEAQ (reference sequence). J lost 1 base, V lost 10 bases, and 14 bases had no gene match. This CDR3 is CATRIEFGTGNTEAFF. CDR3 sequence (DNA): TGTGCCACCCGAATCGAATTCGGGACAGGGAACACTGAAGCTTTCTTT.

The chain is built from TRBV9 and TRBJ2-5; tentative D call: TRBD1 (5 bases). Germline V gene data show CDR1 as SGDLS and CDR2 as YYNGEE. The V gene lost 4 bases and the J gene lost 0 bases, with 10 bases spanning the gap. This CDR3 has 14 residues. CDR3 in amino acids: CASSYDSYQETQYF. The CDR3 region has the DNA TGTGCCAGCAGCTACGACAGTTACCAAGAGACCCAGTACTTC.

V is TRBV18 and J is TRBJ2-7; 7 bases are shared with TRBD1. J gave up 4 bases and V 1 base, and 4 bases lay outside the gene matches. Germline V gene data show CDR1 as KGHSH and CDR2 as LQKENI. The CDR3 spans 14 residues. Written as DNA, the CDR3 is TGTGCCAGCTCACCACAGGGGGCTGAGTACGAGCAGTACTTC. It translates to CASSPQGAEYEQYF.

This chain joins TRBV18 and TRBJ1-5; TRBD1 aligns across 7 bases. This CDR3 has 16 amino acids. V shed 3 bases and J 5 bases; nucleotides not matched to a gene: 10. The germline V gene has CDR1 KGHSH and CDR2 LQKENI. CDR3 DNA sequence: TGTGCCAGCTCACCGGCGCCCTCGGGGACAGATCAGCCCCAGCATTTT. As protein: CASSPAPSGTDQPQHF.

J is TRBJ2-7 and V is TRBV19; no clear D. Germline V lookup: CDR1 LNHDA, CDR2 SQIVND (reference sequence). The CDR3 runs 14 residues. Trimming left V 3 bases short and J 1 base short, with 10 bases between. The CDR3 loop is CASSIFPGSYEQYF. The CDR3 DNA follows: TGTGCCAGTAGTATCTTTCCGGGTTCCTACGAGCAGTACTTC. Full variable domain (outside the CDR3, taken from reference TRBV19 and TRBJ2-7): DGGITQSPKYLFRKEGQNVTLSCEQNLNHDAMYWYRQDPGQGLRLIYYSQIVNDFQKGDIAEGYSVSREKKESFPLTVTSAQKNPTAFYLCASSIFPGSYEQYFGPGTRLTVT.

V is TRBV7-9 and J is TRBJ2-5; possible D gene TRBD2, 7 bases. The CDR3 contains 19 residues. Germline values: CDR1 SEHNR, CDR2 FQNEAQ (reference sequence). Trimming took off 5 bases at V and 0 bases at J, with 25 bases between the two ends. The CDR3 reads CASSAPNAGAQRYQETQYF. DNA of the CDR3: TGTGCCAGCAGCGCACCTAATGCGGGGGCCCAAAGATACCAAGAGACCCAGTACTTC.

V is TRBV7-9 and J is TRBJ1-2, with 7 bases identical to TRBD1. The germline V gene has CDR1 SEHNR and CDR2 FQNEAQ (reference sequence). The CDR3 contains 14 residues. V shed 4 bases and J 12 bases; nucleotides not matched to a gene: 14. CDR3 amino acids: CASSSAGQLGRNTF. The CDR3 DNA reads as TGTGCCAGCAGCTCCGCGGGACAGTTAGGGAGAAACACCTTC.

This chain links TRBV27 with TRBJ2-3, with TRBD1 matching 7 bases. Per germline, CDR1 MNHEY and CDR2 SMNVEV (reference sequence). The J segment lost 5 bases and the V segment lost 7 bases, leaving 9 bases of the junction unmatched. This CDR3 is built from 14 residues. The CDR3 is CASKGARWGDTQYF. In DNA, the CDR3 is TGTGCCAGCAAGGGGGCGCGGTGGGGAGATACGCAGTATTTT.

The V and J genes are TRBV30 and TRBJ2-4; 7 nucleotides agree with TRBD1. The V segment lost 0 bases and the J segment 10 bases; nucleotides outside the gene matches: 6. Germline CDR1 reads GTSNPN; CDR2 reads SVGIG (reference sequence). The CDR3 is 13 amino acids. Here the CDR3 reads CAWSVRDSRIQYF. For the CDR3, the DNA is TGTGCCTGGAGTGTAAGGGACAGCCGAATTCAGTACTTC. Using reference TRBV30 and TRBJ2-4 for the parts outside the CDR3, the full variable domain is SQTIHQWPATLVQPVGSPLSLECTVEGTSNPNLYWYRQAAGRGLQLLFYSVGIGQISSEVPQNLSASRPQDRQFILSSKKLLLSDSGFYLCAWSVRDSRIQYFGAGTRLSVL.

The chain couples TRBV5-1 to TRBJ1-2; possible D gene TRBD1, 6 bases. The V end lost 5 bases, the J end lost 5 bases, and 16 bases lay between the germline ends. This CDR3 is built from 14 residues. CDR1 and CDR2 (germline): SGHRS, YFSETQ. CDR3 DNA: TGCGCCAGCAGTCTGGACAGCGGCGAATATGGCTACACCTTC. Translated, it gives CASSLDSGEYGYTF.

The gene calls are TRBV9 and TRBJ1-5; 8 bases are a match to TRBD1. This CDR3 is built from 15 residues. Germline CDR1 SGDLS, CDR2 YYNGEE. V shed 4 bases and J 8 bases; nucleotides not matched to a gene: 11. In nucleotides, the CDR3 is TGTGCCAGCAGCCAAGGACAGGGACCGAGGGAGCCCCAGCATTTT. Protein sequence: CASSQGQGPREPQHF.

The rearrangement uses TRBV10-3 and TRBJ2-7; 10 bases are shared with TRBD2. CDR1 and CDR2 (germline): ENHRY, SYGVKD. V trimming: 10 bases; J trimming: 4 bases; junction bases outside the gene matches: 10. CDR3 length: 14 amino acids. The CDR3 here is CATIRGTSEYEQYF. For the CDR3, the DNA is TGTGCCACCATCAGAGGGACTAGCGAGTACGAGCAGTACTTC.

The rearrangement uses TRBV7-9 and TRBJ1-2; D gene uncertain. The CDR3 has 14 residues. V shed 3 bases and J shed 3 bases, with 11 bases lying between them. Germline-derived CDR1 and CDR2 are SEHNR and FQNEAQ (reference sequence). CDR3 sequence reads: CASSFDWTHYGYTF. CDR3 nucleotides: TGTGCCAGCAGCTTTGACTGGACTCACTATGGCTACACCTTC.

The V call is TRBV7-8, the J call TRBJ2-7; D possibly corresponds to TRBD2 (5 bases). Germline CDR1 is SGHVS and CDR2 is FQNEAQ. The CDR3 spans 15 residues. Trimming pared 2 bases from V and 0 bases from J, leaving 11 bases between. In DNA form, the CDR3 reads TGTGCCAGCAGCTTACTTTCGGGGAGCTCCTACGAGCAGTACTTC. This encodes CASSLLSGSSYEQYF.

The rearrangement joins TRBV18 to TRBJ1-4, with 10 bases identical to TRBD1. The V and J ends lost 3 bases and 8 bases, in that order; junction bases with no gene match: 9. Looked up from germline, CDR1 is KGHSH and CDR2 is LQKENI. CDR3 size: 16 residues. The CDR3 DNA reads TGTGCCAGCTCACCCTCCGGGACAGGGGTTGGCGAAAAACTGTTTTTT. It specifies CASSPSGTGVGEKLFF.

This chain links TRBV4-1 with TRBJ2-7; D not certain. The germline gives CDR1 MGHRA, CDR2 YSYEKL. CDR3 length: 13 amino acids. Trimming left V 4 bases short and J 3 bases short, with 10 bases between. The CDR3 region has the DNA TGCGCCAGCAGCCGTTCAGAAGTCTACGAGCAGTACTTC. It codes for CASSRSEVYEQYF.

As DNA, the CDR3 is TGTGCCAGCAGTGATACAGGGGGCGCAGTCCATGGCTACACCTTC. Amino acids: CASSDTGGAVHGYTF. The chain joins TRBV25-1 to TRBJ1-2; 9 bases line up with TRBD1. Germline CDR1 MGHDK, CDR2 SYGVNS. The CDR3 extends over 15 amino acids. Trimming removed 3 bases from V and 6 bases from J; junction bases left unmatched: 8.

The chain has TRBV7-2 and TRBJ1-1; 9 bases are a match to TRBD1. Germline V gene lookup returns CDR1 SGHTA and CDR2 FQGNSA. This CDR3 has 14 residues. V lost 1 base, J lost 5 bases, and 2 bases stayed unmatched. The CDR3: CASSLGTGVTEAFF. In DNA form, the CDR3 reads TGTGCCAGCAGCTTAGGGACAGGGGTTACTGAAGCTTTCTTT.

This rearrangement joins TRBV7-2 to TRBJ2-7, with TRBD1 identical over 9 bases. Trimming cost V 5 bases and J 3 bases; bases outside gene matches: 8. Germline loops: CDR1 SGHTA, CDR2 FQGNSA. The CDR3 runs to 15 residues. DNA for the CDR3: TGTGCCAGCAGCCCCCTCACAGGGGGCTTCTACGAGCAGTACTTC. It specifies CASSPLTGGFYEQYF.

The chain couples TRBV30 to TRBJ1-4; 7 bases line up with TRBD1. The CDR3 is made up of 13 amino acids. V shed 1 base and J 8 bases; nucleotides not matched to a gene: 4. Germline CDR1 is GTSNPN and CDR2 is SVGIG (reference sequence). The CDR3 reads CAWSEGAQEKLFF. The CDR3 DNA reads TGTGCCTGGAGTGAGGGGGCTCAAGAAAAACTGTTTTTT.

DNA of the CDR3: TGTGCCAGCAGCCCGGGACTCACCCAGGGCTACGAGCAGTACTTC. This encodes CASSPGLTQGYEQYF. The chain is built from TRBV13 and TRBJ2-7, with D possibly TRBD2 on 6 matching bases. Germline values: CDR1 PRHDT, CDR2 FYEKMQ (reference sequence). The germline V and J ends were trimmed by 5 bases and 3 bases, with 17 bases remaining between them. The CDR3 consists of 15 residues.

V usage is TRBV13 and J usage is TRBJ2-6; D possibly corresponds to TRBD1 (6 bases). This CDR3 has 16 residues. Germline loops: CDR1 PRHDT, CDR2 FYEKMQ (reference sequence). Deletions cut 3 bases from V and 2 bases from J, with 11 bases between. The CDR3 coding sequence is TGTGCCAGCAGCTTCCGCAGGGGAGCTGGGGCCAACGTCCTGACTTTC. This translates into CASSFRRGAGANVLTF.

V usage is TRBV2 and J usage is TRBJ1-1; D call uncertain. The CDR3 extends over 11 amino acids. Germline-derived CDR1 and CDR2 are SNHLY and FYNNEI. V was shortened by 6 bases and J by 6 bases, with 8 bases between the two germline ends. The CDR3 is CASREGSEAFF. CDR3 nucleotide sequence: TGTGCCAGCAGAGAGGGCTCTGAAGCTTTCTTT.

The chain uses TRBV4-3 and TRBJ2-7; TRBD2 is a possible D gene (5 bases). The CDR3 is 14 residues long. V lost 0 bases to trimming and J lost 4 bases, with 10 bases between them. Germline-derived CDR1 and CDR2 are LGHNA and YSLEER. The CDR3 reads CASSQEPGRYEQYF. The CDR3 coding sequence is TGCGCCAGCAGCCAAGAACCGGGAAGGTACGAGCAGTACTTC.

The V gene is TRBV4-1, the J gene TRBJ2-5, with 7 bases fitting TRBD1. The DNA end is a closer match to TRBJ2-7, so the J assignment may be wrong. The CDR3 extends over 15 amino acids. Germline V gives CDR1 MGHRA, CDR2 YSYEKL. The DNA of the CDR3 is TGCGCCAGCAGCCAGCGCGAGGGACAGAGCTACGAGCAGTACTTC. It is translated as CASSQREGQSYEQYF.

The CDR3 loop reads CASSQLGRAPRGSYNEQFF. The CDR3 nucleotides read TGCGCCAGCAGCCAACTGGGCAGGGCGCCCCGCGGCTCCTACAATGAGCAGTTCTTC. This chain uses TRBV4-1 with TRBJ2-1; possible D gene TRBD1, 5 bases. Per germline, CDR1 MGHRA and CDR2 YSYEKL. Deletions cut 2 bases from V and 0 bases from J, with 20 bases between. This CDR3 is 19 amino acids long.